This T cell receptor (beta chain) came from a study of glioma-infiltrating T cells after dendritic cell vaccination. On the study more broadly: Patients received autologous tumor lysate-pulsed dendritic cell vaccination between 2003 and 2012.

Regarding time point: after dendritic cell vaccination, including at tumor progression/relapse. Isocitrate dehydrogenase mutation was absent in all glioblastoma patients. Up to roughly 2 ug genomic DNA was used for TCRB CDR3 amplification. Data came from immunoSEQ multiplex PCR; TCRdb stores just in-frame clones and leaves some out. The table lists fewer than 30,000 clones, approximately 89% of them singletons. Points from the study as a whole: The cohort had few patients with full blood and tumor sets.

Concerning this clone itself: Its antigen is not identified.

V was trimmed by 1 base and J by 0 bases, leaving 7 bases between them. The CDR3 length is 14 residues. In germline, CDR1 is SGHRS, CDR2 YFSETQ. The clonotype comes from a human donor with glioblastoma. Sequencing used blood, obtained after dendritic cell vaccination. The chain joins TRBV5-1 to TRBJ1-1; D gene ambiguous. The CDR3 spells CASSLLVMNTEAFF. The CDR3, as DNA: TGCGCCAGCAGCTTGCTCGTAATGAACACTGAAGCTTTCTTT.